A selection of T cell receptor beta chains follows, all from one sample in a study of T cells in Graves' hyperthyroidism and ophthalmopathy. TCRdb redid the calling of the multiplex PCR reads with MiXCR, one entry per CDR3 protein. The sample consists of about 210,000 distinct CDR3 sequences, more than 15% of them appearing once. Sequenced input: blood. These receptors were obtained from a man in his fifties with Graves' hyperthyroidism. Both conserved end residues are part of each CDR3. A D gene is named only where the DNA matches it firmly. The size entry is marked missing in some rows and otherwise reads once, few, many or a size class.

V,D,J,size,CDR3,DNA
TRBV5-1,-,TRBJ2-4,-,CASSLGGYKNIQYF,TGCGCCAGCAGCTTGGGGGGCTACAAAAACATTCAGTACTTC
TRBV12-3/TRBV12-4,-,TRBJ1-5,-,CASSFSGPQHF,TGTGCCAGCAGTTTTTCGGGGCCCCAGCATTTT
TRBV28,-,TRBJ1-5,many,CASSLWAVFNQPQHF,TGTGCCAGCAGTTTATGGGCAGTATTCAATCAGCCCCAGCATTTT
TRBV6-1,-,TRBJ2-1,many,CASSEYTGENNEQFF,TGTGCCAGCAGTGAATATACTGGGGAGAACAATGAGCAGTTCTTC
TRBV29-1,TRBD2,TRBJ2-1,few,CSVEKGLAGFDNEQFF,TGCAGCGTTGAAAAGGGACTAGCGGGATTCGACAATGAGCAGTTCTTC
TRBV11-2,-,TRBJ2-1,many,CASSVRIDEQFF,TGTGCCAGCAGCGTTCGGATCGATGAGCAGTTCTTC
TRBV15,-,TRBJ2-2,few,CATSSPQPGQNTGELFF,TGTGCCACCAGCAGCCCTCAACCGGGACAAAACACCGGGGAGCTGTTTTTT
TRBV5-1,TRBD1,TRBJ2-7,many,CASSQRPPGQGLDEQYF,TGCGCCAGCAGCCAGAGACCTCCGGGACAGGGTTTGGACGAGCAGTACTTC
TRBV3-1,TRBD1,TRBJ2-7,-,CASSRDSTNYEQYF,TGTGCCAGCAGCAGGGACAGCACAAACTACGAGCAGTACTTC
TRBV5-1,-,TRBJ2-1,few,CASSLPDLNEQFF,TGCGCCAGCAGCTTACCGGACCTAAATGAGCAGTTCTTC